The T cell receptor (beta chain) described here comes from a study of response to subunit inactivated influenza vaccine. Study-level results: The authors offered the suggestion that each seasonal influenza vaccination recruits few new T cells.

A single record per CDR3 protein comes from TCRdb applying MiXCR to the RT-PCR reads. The sample shows around 500,000 distinct CDR3 sequences, approximately 9.9% of them seen only once. This clonotype came up a few times. Antigen specificity is unknown. The trim removed 5 bases at V and 0 bases at J, leaving 0 bases unmatched. The CDR3 sequence is 15 residues long. The chain links TRBV12-3 or TRBV12-4 to TRBJ2-6; 8 nucleotides align to TRBD1. Sequences were derived from PBMCs from blood, sampled around seven weeks after vaccination. This clonotype originated in a man aged 45-60 years who received an inactivated influenza vaccine. The DNA of the CDR3 is TGTGCCAGCAGTGACAGGGGCTCTGGGGCCAACGTCCTGACTTTC. Translation gives CASSDRGSGANVLTF.